This T cell receptor (beta chain) came from a study of molecular identifiers for immune sequencing clone quantification. General study results and limits: Whereas naive cells kept under 1% of molecules in clones above 20 RNA copies, such clones held over 99% in effectors.

This clonotype was detected many times. The antigen remains unidentified. Germline V gene data show CDR1 as MDHEN and CDR2 as SYDVKM. The CDR3 sequence is 13 residues long. The V end lost 4 bases, the J end lost 6 bases, and 10 bases lay between the germline ends. Previously described methods and listed TCR primers were employed for the bulk TCR libraries. TCRdb passed the PCR reads through MiXCR, listing each CDR3 protein once. Of 300,000 to 350,000 distinct CDR3 sequences in the sample, roughly 23% were seen once. This TCR was recovered from a human donor in good health. Some libraries in this study had Jurkat cell RNA spiked in. The specimen was naive CD8+ T cells from blood, with Jurkat cell RNA spiked in. Noted subset: FACS-sorted CD8+CD4-CCR7+CD45RA+ naive T cells. V and J are TRBV28 and TRBJ1-5, with TRBD1 as a possible D gene (6 bases). The CDR3 DNA reads as TGTGCCAGCAGTTCCAGGGGTTTTCAGCCCCAGCATTTT. This sequence encodes CASSSRGFQPQHF. Combining the CDR3 with reference TRBV28 and TRBJ1-5 gives the whole variable domain DVKVTQSSRYLVKRTGEKVFLECVQDMDHENMFWYRQDPGLGLRLIYFSYDVKMKEKGDIPEGYSVSREKKERFSLILESASTNQTSMYLCASSSRGFQPQHFGDGTRLSIL.